Listed below are T cell receptor beta chains from one sample, sequenced in a study of blood T cell repertoires in COVID-19. The repertoire was sequenced with immunoSEQ multiplex PCR; TCRdb's copy has only in-frame clones and lacks some. The sample lists 270,000 or so clones; roughly nine tenths were seen once. The sample consisted of peripheral blood. All receptors derive from a woman in her twenties or thirties with COVID-19, enrolled during active disease. Each CDR3 is given with its conserved first and last residue. A D gene is named only where the DNA matches it firmly. Part of the rows lack a size; the others show once, few, many or a class for expanded clones.

j_call | v_call | clone_size | d_call | cdr3_nt | cdr3_aa
TRBJ1-5 | TRBV25-1 | NA | NA | TGTGCCAGCAGTGAGTCTGGCAGTAATAATCAGCCCCAGCATTTT | CASSESGSNNQPQHF
TRBJ2-2 | TRBV2 | NA | TRBD1 | TGTGCCAGTATGGACCATGACAGGGTGAACACCGGGGAGCTGTTTTTT | CASMDHDRVNTGELFF
TRBJ2-5 | TRBV3-1/TRBV3-2 | NA | NA | TGTGCCAGCAGCCAAGGCCCGGGAATAACGGTAGAGACCCAGTACTTC | CASSQGPGITVETQYF
TRBJ1-4 | TRBV6-5 | NA | NA | TGTGCCAGCAGTTTGGTGGGCACTAATGAAAAACTGTTTTTT | CASSLVGTNEKLFF
TRBJ1-3 | TRBV10-1 | NA | NA | TGCGCCAGCAGTCCCAGGGAAACTTCTAACACCATATATTTT | CASSPRETSNTIYF
TRBJ2-3 | TRBV28 | NA | TRBD2 | TGTGCCAGCCTACCCCCAGCGGGGAACACAGATACGCAGTATTTT | CASLPPAGNTDTQYF
TRBJ2-1 | TRBV6-5 | NA | TRBD2 | TGTGCCAGCAGTTCATCCGGGACTAGCAATGAGCAGTTCTTC | CASSSSGTSNEQFF
TRBJ1-1 | TRBV19 | NA | NA | TGTGCCAGTCTCAGCGGGGCCTTCACTGAAGCTTTCTTT | CASLSGAFTEAFF
TRBJ1-1 | TRBV5-4 | NA | NA | TGTGCCAGCAGCCCCGGGGGGAGCACTGAAGCTTTCTTT | CASSPGGSTEAFF
TRBJ2-7 | TRBV12-3/TRBV12-4 | NA | TRBD1 | TGTGCCAGCAGTGTCGACAGGGGGTGGGAGCAGTACTTC | CASSVDRGWEQYF
TRBJ2-7 | TRBV11-2 | few | NA | TGTGCCAGCAGCGTAGCAGCCGGGGTCTCCTACGAGCAGTACTTC | CASSVAAGVSYEQYF
TRBJ2-7 | TRBV4-2 | NA | TRBD2 | TGTGCCAGCAGCCAAGATAAATCTCAGCGGGGGGTTTTAGAGCAGTACTTC | CASSQDKSQRGVLEQYF
TRBJ2-5 | TRBV7-9 | NA | NA | TGTGCCAGCAGCTTAGTCTCAGGGGAGATAAAGACCCAGTACTTC | CASSLVSGEIKTQYF
TRBJ1-4 | TRBV4-1 | NA | NA | TGCGCCACCAGTCGCGACAGCTCGGGTGCTAAAGAAAAACTGTTTTTT | CATSRDSSGAKEKLFF
TRBJ2-3 | TRBV28 | NA | NA | TGTGCCAGCAGTTTATCCCTGGAGCCAGATACGCAGTATTTT | CASSLSLEPDTQYF
TRBJ2-2 | TRBV7-9 | NA | TRBD2 | TGTGCCAGCAGCCTACTAGCGGCGAACACCGGGGAGCTGTTTTTT | CASSLLAANTGELFF
TRBJ2-7 | TRBV5-8 | NA | TRBD2 | TGTGCCAGCAGCGGGGGACTAGTCTCGGTCGACGAGCAGTACTTC | CASSGGLVSVDEQYF
TRBJ2-2 | TRBV21-1 | NA | NA | TGTGCCAGCAGCAAAGATGCGGGTACGAACACCGGGGAGCTGTTTTTT | CASSKDAGTNTGELFF
TRBJ2-4 | TRBV3-1/TRBV3-2 | NA | NA | TGTGCCAGCAGTGTTTCCGGGACACCCGGGGCCAAGTACTTC | CASSVSGTPGAKYF
TRBJ1-2 | TRBV5-6 | NA | TRBD1 | TGTGCCAGCAGCCGACAGGGATCTAACTATGGCTACACCTTC | CASSRQGSNYGYTF
TRBJ1-1 | TRBV6-5 | NA | NA | TGTGCCAGCCCGACACGAGGGTACACTGAAGCTTTCTTT | CASPTRGYTEAFF
TRBJ1-6 | TRBV6-2/TRBV6-3 | NA | TRBD1 | TGTGCCAGCAGTTACCCCAGGACAGGGGTAAGTTCACCCCTCCACTTT | CASSYPRTGVSSPLHF